This T cell receptor beta chain was recorded in a study of shared clonotypes between healthy human individuals. The study's findings and limits: About 5.2% was the fraction of naive CD4 clonotypes found shared across several donors.

Notes on this clone: The target antigen is unknown. The same CDR3 also results from other DNA sequences found in this sample.

Deep was the level used in running the assay. Genomic DNA of every subset was divided equally among multiple immunoSEQ plates. Here immunoSEQ multiplex PCR was the method, and the copy in TCRdb shows in-frame clones only, minus some. Among over 400,000 clones, approximately 94% were seen once, and the ten largest hold 0.055% to 0.075%. The CDR3 is 13 residues long. The V gene lost 6 bases and the J gene lost 0 bases, with 6 bases spanning the gap. Germline assignment: CDR1 MNHEY and CDR2 SMNVEV (reference sequence). Researchers partitioned CD4+ cells into CD45RA+ naive and CD45RA-negative memory subsets.

The receptor was isolated from a woman aged 25 to 45 in good health. Sequences were obtained from naive CD4+ T cells sorted from blood. Subset reported: CD45RA+ positively selected. The chain uses TRBV27 and TRBJ1-5; D is unclear. CDR3 sequence: CASSLLSNQPQHF. CDR3 sequence (DNA): TGTGCCAGCAGCCTCCTTAGCAATCAGCCCCAGCATTTT.